Each of the 12 T cell receptor beta chains below was sequenced from the same sample in a study of blood T cell repertoires in COVID-19. The method was immunoSEQ multiplex PCR; TCRdb's version includes in-frame clones alone and lacks a portion of them. The table has about 35,000 clones, 83% seen once. Material for sequencing was peripheral blood. The source of these receptors is a middle-aged man with acute or convalescent COVID-19.

This chain joins TRBV2 and TRBJ1-1; TRBD1 matches 8 bases. This CDR3 contains 15 residues. Germline V lookup: CDR1 SNHLY, CDR2 FYNNEI. The trim removed 7 bases at V and 0 bases at J, leaving 7 bases unmatched. The CDR3 spells CASNGQGGMNTEAFF. CDR3 coding DNA: TGTGCCAGCAACGGACAGGGAGGCATGAACACTGAAGCTTTCTTT.

The J gene is TRBJ2-5, the V gene TRBV24-1, with no clear D. Germline V gives CDR1 KGHDR, CDR2 SFDVKD. This CDR3 spans 13 amino acids. The V end lost 5 bases, the J end lost 5 bases, and 11 bases lay between the germline ends. CDR3 bases: TGTGCCACCAGTGCTAAACCGGAGGAGACCCAGTACTTC. Amino acids: CATSAKPEETQYF.

This chain connects TRBV7-6 to TRBJ1-1; the D gene is possibly TRBD1 (6 bases). V gave up 5 bases and J gave up 4 bases, with 17 bases separating them. The CDR3 is 15 residues long. Germline values: CDR1 SGHVS, CDR2 FNYEAQ. The CDR3 loop is CASSPRYDRSTEAFF. As DNA, the CDR3 is TGTGCCAGCAGCCCGAGGTACGACAGGAGCACTGAAGCTTTCTTT.

V usage is TRBV28 and J usage is TRBJ2-7; TRBD1 matches at 9 bases. Germline CDR1 MDHEN, CDR2 SYDVKM. The CDR3 totals 14 residues. Unmatched junction bases numbered 11, after V lost 10 bases and J lost 4 bases. CDR3 amino acids: CAIQTGTGIYEQYF. The CDR3 DNA reads as TGTGCCATTCAAACTGGGACAGGGATATACGAGCAGTACTTC.

The chain carries TRBV5-6 and TRBJ1-3; D is perhaps TRBD1 (5 bases). V was trimmed by 0 bases and J by 2 bases, leaving 12 bases between them. This CDR3 region has 16 residues. Germline lookup yields CDR1 SGHDT and CDR2 YYEEEE. The CDR3 DNA follows: TGTGCCAGCAGCTTGGGGGCAGGGCCCCCTGGAAACACCATATATTTT. Encoded protein: CASSLGAGPPGNTIYF.

This rearrangement joins TRBV6-5 to TRBJ1-5; TRBD1 matches 8 bases. Germline loops: CDR1 MNHEY, CDR2 SVGAGI. The CDR3 runs 13 residues. With 10 bases clipped from V and 4 bases from J, the junction kept 6 bases outside the gene matches. The CDR3 spells CATRTGLNQPQHF. The CDR3 coding sequence is TGTGCCACCCGGACAGGGCTGAATCAGCCCCAGCATTTT.

The chain employs TRBV5-1 and TRBJ2-3, with D uncertain. This CDR3 is 16 amino acids long. Trimming took off 4 bases at V and 2 bases at J, with 17 bases between the two ends. Germline V lookup: CDR1 SGHRS, CDR2 YFSETQ. CDR3 residues: CASSTEDSPDTDTQYF. CDR3 bases: TGCGCCAGCAGCACTGAAGACTCCCCAGACACAGATACGCAGTATTTT. Based on the CDR3 plus reference TRBV5-1 and TRBJ2-3, the full variable domain is KAGVTQTPRYLIKTRGQQVTLSCSPISGHRSVSWYQQTPGQGLQFLFEYFSETQRNKGNFPGRFSGRQFSNSRSEMNVSTLELGDSALYLCASSTEDSPDTDTQYFGPGTRLTVL.

This chain connects TRBV30 to TRBJ1-4; D unresolved. Trimming stripped 2 bases from V and 8 bases from J, with 15 bases between. In germline, CDR1 is GTSNPN, CDR2 SVGIG (reference sequence). This CDR3 has 14 amino acids. CDR3 nucleotide sequence: TGTGCCTGGAGTCGGCCGGGAGATGAGGAAAAACTGTTTTTT. It encodes CAWSRPGDEEKLFF.

The CDR3 DNA sequence: TGTGCCAGCAGCTTCCAGGGGAGCGGCTATGGCTACACCTTC. Its protein product is CASSFQGSGYGYTF. V usage is TRBV5-6 and J usage is TRBJ1-2; maybe TRBD1 (6 bases). This CDR3 is 14 amino acids long. V was cut by 2 bases and J by 4 bases, with 12 bases left in between. Germline V gene sequence: CDR1 SGHDT, CDR2 YYEEEE. The variable domain in full, completed from reference TRBV5-6 and TRBJ1-2, reads DAGVTQSPTHLIKTRGQQVTLRCSPKSGHDTVSWYQQALGQGPQFIFQYYEEEERQRGNFPDRFSGHQFPNYSSELNVNALLLGDSALYLCASSFQGSGYGYTFGSGTRLTVV.

V gene TRBV5-1 combines with J gene TRBJ2-5; possible D gene TRBD1, 6 bases. From germline, CDR1 is SGHRS and CDR2 YFSETQ. V was clipped by 4 bases and J by 4 bases, with 23 bases between them. The CDR3 length is 17 residues. CDR3 sequence reads: CASSHRPRGGTGETQYF. The CDR3 nucleotides read TGCGCCAGCAGCCACAGACCCCGAGGGGGTACGGGAGAGACCCAGTACTTC.

The chain couples TRBV11-2 to TRBJ1-2; 8 bases line up with TRBD1. CDR1 and CDR2 (germline): SGHAT, FQNNGV. There are 13 residues in the CDR3. The J segment lost 6 bases and the V segment lost 0 bases, leaving 0 bases of the junction unmatched. CDR3 region: CASSLDRGHGYTF. CDR3 sequence (DNA): TGTGCCAGCAGCTTAGACAGGGGGCATGGCTACACCTTC. Complete variable domain (other parts from reference TRBV11-2 and TRBJ1-2): EAGVAQSPRYKIIEKRQSVAFWCNPISGHATLYWYQQILGQGPKLLIQFQNNGVVDDSQLPKDRFSAERLKGVDSTLKIQPAKLEDSAVYLCASSLDRGHGYTFGSGTRLTVV.

This clone was counted only a few times. V gene TRBV21-1 combines with J gene TRBJ2-2; TRBD1 is taken as the D call from the table, unchecked against the DNA. TRBV21-1 is given as a pseudogene. The CDR3 has 11 residues. The CDR3: CATLGVGELFF. DNA of the CDR3: TGTGCCACCCTAGGGGTCGGGGAGCTGTTTTTT.